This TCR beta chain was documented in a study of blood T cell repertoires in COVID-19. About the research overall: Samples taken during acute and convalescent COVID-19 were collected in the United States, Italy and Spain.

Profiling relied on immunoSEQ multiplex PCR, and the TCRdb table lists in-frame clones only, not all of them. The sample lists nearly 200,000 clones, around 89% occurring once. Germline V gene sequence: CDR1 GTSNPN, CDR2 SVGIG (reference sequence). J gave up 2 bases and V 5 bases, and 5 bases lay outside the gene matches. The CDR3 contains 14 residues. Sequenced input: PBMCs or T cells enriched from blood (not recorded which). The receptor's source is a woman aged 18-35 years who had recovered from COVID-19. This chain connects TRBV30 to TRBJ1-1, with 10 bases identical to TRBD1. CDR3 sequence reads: CAWQRTGGNTEAFF. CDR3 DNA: TGTGCCTGGCAAAGGACAGGGGGAAACACTGAAGCTTTCTTT. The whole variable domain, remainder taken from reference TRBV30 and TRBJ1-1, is SQTIHQWPATLVQPVGSPLSLECTVEGTSNPNLYWYRQAAGRGLQLLFYSVGIGQISSEVPQNLSASRPQDRQFILSSKKLLLSDSGFYLCAWQRTGGNTEAFFGQGTRLTVV.